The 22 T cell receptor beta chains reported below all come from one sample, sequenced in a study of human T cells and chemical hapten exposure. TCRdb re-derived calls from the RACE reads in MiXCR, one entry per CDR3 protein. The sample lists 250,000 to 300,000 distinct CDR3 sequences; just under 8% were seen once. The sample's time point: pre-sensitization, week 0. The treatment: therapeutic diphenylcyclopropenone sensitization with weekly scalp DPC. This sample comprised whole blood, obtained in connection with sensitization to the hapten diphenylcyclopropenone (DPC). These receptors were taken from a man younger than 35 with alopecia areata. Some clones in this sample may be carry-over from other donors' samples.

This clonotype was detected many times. The CDR3 DNA reads as TGTGCCATCAGTCGGGACAGGAGCACAGATACGCAGTATTTT. Translation: CAISRDRSTDTQYF. This chain uses TRBV10-3 with TRBJ2-3, with TRBD1 identical over 8 bases. This CDR3 is built from 14 residues. With V trimmed by 5 bases and J by 0 bases, 1 base remained unmatched. Germline V gives CDR1 ENHRY, CDR2 SYGVKD.

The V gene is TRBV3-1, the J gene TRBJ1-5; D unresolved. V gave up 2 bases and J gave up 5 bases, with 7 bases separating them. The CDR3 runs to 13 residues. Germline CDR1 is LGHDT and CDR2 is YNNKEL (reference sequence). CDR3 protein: CASSQMGDQPQHF. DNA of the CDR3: TGTGCCAGCAGCCAAATGGGAGATCAGCCCCAGCATTTT.

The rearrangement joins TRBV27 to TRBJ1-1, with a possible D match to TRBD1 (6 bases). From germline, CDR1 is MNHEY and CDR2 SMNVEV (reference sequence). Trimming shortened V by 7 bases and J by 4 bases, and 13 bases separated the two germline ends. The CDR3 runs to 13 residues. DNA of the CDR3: TGTGCCAGCACCGCGATCAGGGGCACTGAAGCTTTCTTT. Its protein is CASTAIRGTEAFF.

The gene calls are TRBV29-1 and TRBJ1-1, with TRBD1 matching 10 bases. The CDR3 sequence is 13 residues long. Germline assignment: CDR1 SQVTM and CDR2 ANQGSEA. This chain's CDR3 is CRIGTGVNTEAFF. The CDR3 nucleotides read TGCAGGATAGGGACAGGGGTAAACACTGAAGCTTTCTTT.

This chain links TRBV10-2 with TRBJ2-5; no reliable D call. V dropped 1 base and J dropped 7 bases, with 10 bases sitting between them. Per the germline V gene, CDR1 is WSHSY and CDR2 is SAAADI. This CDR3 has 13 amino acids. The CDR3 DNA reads TGCGCCAGCAGTGAGTTGCGAGCAGGGACCCAGTACTTC. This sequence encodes CASSELRAGTQYF.

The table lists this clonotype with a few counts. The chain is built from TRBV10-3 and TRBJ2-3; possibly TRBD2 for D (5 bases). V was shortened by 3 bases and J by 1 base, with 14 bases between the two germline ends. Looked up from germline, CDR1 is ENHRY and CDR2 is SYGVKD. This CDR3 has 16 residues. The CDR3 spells CAISDMAGARTDTQYF. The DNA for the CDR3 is TGTGCCATCAGTGACATGGCGGGCGCCCGCACAGATACGCAGTATTTT.

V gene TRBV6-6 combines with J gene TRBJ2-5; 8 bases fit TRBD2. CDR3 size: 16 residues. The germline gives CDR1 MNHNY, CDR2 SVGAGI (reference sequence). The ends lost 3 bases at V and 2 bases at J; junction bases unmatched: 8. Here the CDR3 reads CASSYYSGLEQETQYF. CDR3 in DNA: TGTGCCAGCAGTTATTACTCGGGACTAGAACAAGAGACCCAGTACTTC.

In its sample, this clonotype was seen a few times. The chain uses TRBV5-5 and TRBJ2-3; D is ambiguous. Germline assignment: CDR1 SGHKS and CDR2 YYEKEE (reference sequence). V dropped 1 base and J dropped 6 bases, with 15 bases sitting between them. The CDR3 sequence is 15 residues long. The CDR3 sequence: CASSLTIDRADTQYF. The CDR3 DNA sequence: TGTGCCAGCAGCTTGACGATCGACCGAGCGGATACGCAGTATTTT.

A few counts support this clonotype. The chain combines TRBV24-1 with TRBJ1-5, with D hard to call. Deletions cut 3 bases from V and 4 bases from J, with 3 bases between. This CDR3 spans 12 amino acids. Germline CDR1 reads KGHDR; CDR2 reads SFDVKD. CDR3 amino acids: CATSDTNQPQHF. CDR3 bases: TGTGCCACCAGTGATACGAATCAGCCCCAGCATTTT.

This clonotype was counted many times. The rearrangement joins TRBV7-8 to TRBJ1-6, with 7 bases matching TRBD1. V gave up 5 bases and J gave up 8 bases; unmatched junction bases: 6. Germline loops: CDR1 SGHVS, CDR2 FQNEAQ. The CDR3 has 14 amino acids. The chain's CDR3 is CASSQQGEYSPLHF. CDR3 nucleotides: TGTGCCAGCAGCCAGCAGGGGGAATATTCACCCCTCCACTTT. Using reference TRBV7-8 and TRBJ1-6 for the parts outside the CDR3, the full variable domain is GAGVSQSPRYKVAKRGQDVALRCDPISGHVSLFWYQQALGQGPEFLTYFQNEAQLDKSGLPSDRFFAERPEGSVSTLKIQRTQQEDSAVYLCASSQQGEYSPLHFGNGTRLTVT.

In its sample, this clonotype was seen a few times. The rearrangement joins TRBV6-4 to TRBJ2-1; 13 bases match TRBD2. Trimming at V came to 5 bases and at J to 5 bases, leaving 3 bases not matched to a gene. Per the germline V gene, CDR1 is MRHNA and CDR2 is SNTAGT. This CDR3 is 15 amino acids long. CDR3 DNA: TGTGCCAGCAGTACCGGGACTAGCGGGGACAATGAGCAGTTCTTC. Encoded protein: CASSTGTSGDNEQFF.

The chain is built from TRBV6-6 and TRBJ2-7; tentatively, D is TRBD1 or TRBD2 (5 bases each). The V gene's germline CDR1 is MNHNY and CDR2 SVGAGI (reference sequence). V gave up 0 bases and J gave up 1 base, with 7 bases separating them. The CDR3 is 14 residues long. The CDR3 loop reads CASSYSGVSYEQYV. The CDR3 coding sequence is TGTGCCAGCAGTTACTCGGGGGTATCCTACGAGCAGTACGTC.

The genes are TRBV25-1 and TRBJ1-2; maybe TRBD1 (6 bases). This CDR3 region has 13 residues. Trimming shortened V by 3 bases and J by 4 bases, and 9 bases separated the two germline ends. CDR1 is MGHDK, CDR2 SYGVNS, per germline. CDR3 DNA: TGTGCCAGCAGTGAGTTGGACAGCTATGGCTACACCTTC. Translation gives CASSELDSYGYTF.

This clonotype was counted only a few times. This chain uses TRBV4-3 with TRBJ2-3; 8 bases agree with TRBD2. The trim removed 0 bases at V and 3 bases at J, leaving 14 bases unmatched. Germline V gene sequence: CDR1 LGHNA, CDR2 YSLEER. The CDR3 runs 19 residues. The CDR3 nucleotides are TGCGCCAGCAGCCAAGATCGTCCGGGACTAGTCGTCTCAACAGATACGCAGTATTTT. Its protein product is CASSQDRPGLVVSTDTQYF.

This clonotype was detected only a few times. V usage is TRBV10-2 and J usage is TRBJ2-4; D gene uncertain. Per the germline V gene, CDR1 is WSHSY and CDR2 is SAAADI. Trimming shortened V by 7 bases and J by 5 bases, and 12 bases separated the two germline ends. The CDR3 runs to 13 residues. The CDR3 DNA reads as TGCGCCAGCACCCCCTTCTACCAAAACATTCAGTACTTC. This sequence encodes CASTPFYQNIQYF.

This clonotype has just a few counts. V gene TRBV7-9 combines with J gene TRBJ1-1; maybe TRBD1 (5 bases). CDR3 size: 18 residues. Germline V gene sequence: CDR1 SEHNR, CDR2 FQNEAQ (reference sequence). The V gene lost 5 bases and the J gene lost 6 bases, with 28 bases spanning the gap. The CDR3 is CASSHLTTGAFSSAEAFF. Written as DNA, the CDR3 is TGTGCCAGCAGCCACCTTACTACAGGAGCGTTTAGTAGCGCTGAAGCTTTCTTT.

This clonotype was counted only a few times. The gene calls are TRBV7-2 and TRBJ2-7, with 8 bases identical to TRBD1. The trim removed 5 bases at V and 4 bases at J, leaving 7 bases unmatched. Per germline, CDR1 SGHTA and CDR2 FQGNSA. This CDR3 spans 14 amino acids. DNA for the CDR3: TGTGCCAGCAGCGTACAGGGGGGCCCTTACGAGCAGTACGTC. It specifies CASSVQGGPYEQYV.

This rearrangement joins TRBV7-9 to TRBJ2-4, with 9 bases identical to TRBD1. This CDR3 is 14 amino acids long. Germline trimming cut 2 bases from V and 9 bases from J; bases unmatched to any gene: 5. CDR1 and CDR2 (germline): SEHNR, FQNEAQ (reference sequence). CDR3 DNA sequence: TGTGCCAGCAGCTTACCTGGGACAGGGACCATTCAGTACTTC. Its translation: CASSLPGTGTIQYF.

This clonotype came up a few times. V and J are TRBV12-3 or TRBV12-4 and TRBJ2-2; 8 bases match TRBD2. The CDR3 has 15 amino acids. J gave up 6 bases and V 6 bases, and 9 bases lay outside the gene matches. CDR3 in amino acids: CASRTGTSEPGELFF. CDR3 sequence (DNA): TGTGCCAGCAGGACCGGGACTAGTGAGCCCGGGGAGCTGTTTTTT.

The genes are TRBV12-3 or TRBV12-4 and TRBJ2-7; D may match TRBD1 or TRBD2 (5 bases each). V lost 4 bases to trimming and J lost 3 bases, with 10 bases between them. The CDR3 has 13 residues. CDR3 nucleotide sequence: TGTGCCAGCAGTTCGAGGGGCTACTACGAGCAGTACGTC. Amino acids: CASSSRGYYEQYV.

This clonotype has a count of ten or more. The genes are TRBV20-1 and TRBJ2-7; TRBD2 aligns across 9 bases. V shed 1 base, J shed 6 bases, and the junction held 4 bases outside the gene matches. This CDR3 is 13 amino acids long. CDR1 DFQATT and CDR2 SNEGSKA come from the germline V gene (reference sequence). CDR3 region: CSARVLAGFEQYV. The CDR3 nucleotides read TGCAGTGCTAGAGTTCTAGCGGGGTTCGAGCAGTACGTC.

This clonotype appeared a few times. The CDR3 protein is CASSLGTYSNQPQHF. The CDR3 coding sequence is TGCGCCAGCAGCCTGGGGACGTATAGCAATCAGCCCCAGCATTTT. This chain uses TRBV5-1 with TRBJ1-5, with a tentative D call TRBD1 (5 bases). V was trimmed by 4 bases and J by 0 bases, leaving 11 bases between them. This CDR3 has 15 residues. Germline V lookup: CDR1 SGHRS, CDR2 YFSETQ.